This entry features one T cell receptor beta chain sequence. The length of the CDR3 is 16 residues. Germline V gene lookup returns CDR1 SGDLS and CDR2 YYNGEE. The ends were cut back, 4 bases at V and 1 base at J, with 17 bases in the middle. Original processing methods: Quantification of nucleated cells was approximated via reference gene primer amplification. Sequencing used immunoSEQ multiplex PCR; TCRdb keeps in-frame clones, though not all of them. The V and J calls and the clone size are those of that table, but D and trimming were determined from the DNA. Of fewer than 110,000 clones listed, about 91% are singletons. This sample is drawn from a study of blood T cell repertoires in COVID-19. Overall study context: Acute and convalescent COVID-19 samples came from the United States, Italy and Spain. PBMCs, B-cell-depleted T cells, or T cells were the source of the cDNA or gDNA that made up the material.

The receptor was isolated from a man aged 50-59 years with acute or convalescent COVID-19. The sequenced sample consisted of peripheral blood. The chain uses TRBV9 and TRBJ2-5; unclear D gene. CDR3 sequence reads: CASSLPLSGGQETQYF. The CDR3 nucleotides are TGTGCCAGCAGCCTCCCGCTCTCTGGCGGCCAAGAGACCCAGTACTTC.